This entry lists 3 T cell receptor beta chains sequenced from one sample in a study of Graves' ophthalmopathy and Graves' hyperthyroidism. The authors amplified TCR beta CDR3 regions, and they did so from RNA transcripts for repertoire sequencing. The authors performed first-round RT-PCR with HTBI primers and then a second-round multiplex PCR. One entry per CDR3 protein, called by TCRdb with MiXCR from the multiplex PCR reads. The sample shows roughly 480,000 distinct CDR3 sequences, around 14% of them seen only once. Sequencing input: blood. These receptor sequences come from a woman between 25 and 40 years old with Graves' ophthalmopathy.

This clonotype was observed at least ten times. The chain employs TRBV6-5 and TRBJ2-7; 7 nucleotides line up with TRBD2. This CDR3 has 16 amino acids. V shed 0 bases, J shed 2 bases, and the junction held 7 bases outside the gene matches. Germline values: CDR1 MNHEY, CDR2 SVGAGI. The CDR3 region is CASSYSKRELTYEQYF. The CDR3 DNA sequence: TGTGCCAGCAGTTACTCGAAGCGGGAACTCACCTACGAGCAGTACTTC.

This clonotype was counted ten times or more. The rearrangement uses TRBV10-3 and TRBJ2-7; 8 bases agree with TRBD2. There are 14 residues in the CDR3. Germline values: CDR1 ENHRY, CDR2 SYGVKD. Trimming removed 2 bases from V and 0 bases from J; junction bases left unmatched: 0. The CDR3 nucleotides are TGTGCCATCAGTGAGCGGGAGGGCTCCTACGAGCAGTACTTC. This gives the protein CAISEREGSYEQYF.

V usage is TRBV7-2 and J usage is TRBJ2-7; no clear D gene. Trimming took 4 bases from V and 3 from J, leaving 10 bases between them. This CDR3 spans 13 amino acids. CDR1 is SGHTA, CDR2 FQGNSA, per germline. The CDR3 loop is CASSWERYYEQYF. CDR3 bases: TGTGCCAGCAGCTGGGAACGCTACTACGAGCAGTACTTC. Complete variable domain (other parts from reference TRBV7-2 and TRBJ2-7): GAGVSQSPSNKVTEKGKDVELRCDPISGHTALYWYRQSLGQGLEFLIYFQGNSAPDKSGLPSDRFSAERTGGSVSTLTIQRTQQEDSAVYLCASSWERYYEQYFGPGTRLTVT.